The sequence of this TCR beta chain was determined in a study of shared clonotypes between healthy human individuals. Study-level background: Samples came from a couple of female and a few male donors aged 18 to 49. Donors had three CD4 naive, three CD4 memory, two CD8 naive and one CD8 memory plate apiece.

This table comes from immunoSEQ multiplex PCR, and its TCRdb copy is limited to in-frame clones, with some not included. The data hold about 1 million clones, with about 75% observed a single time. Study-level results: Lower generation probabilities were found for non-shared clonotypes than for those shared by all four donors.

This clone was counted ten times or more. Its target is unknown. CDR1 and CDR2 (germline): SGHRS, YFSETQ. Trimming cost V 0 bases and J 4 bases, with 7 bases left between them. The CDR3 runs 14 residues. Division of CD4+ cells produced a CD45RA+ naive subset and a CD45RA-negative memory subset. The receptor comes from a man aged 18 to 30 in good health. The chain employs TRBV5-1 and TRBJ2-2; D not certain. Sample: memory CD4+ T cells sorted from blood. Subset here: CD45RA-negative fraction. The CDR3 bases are TGCGCCAGCAGCTTGGACGTGGGCACCGGGGAGCTGTTTTTT. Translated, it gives CASSLDVGTGELFF.